These 15 T cell receptor beta chains were sequenced from one sample in a study of blood T cell repertoires in COVID-19. Assay: immunoSEQ multiplex PCR; the TCRdb copy retains only in-frame clones and omits some. The data hold 110,000 to 150,000 clones, with around 86% observed a single time. The sample was peripheral blood. The receptors originated from an elderly woman with acute or convalescent COVID-19.

V and J are TRBV4-1 and TRBJ2-5; 7 bases are shared with TRBD2. Germline V gives CDR1 MGHRA, CDR2 YSYEKL. This CDR3 region has 18 residues. The V gene end was trimmed by 0 bases and the J gene end by 0 bases; junction bases not matched to a gene: 10. CDR3 sequence (DNA): TGCGCCAGCAGCCAAGATGGACCCGGGGGGACCTACCAAGAGACCCAGTACTTC. Amino acid sequence: CASSQDGPGGTYQETQYF.

This chain uses TRBV6-5 with TRBJ1-1, with TRBD1 as a possible D gene (5 bases). V gave up 2 bases and J gave up 4 bases, with 11 bases separating them. Germline V gene lookup returns CDR1 MNHEY and CDR2 SVGAGI. This CDR3 region has 14 residues. For the CDR3, the DNA is TGTGCCAGCAGTTACGGGCAGGGAGGCACTGAAGCTTTCTTT. It yields the protein CASSYGQGGTEAFF.

This clone came up a few times. This chain uses TRBV7-9 with TRBJ2-7; 7 bases fit TRBD1. The CDR3 runs 15 residues. V gave up 8 bases and J gave up 0 bases; unmatched junction bases: 10. Per germline, CDR1 SEHNR and CDR2 FQNEAQ (reference sequence). The CDR3 coding sequence is TGTGCCAGCGGCCAGGGACAGCTATACTCCTACGAGCAGTACTTC. It codes for CASGQGQLYSYEQYF.

This chain links TRBV7-3 with TRBJ2-7; no definite D call. The CDR3 loop spans 13 amino acids. Germline values: CDR1 SGHTA, CDR2 FQGTGA. V lost 2 bases and J lost 0, with 5 bases in between. The CDR3 DNA reads as TGTGCCAGCAGCTTAGGCTTCTCCTACGAGCAGTACTTC. Translated: CASSLGFSYEQYF.

The sample holds a few counts of this clone. The chain employs TRBV15 and TRBJ2-3; 9 bases map to TRBD2. The trim removed 11 bases at V and 3 bases at J, leaving 12 bases unmatched. Germline V lookup: CDR1 LNHNV, CDR2 YYDKDF (reference sequence). The CDR3 sequence is 15 residues long. The CDR3 region is CASGGREGRTDTQYF. As DNA, the CDR3 is TGTGCCTCCGGTGGGCGGGAGGGGAGGACAGATACGCAGTATTTT.

The gene calls are TRBV2 and TRBJ2-5; 11 bases match TRBD2. This CDR3 is 14 amino acids long. V trimming: 2 bases; J trimming: 4 bases; junction bases outside the gene matches: 0. CDR1 is SNHLY, CDR2 FYNNEI, per germline. The CDR3 sequence is CASSELAGGETQYF. The CDR3 DNA is TGTGCCAGCAGTGAACTAGCGGGAGGAGAGACCCAGTACTTC.

This chain joins TRBV5-1 and TRBJ1-4, with D perhaps TRBD1 (5 bases). Germline V gives CDR1 SGHRS, CDR2 YFSETQ. There are 14 residues in the CDR3. V was cut by 4 bases and J by 7 bases, with 14 bases left in between. CDR3 nucleotides: TGCGCCAGCAGCCCCCGGCAGGGTGGTGAAAAACTGTTTTTT. Translating it yields CASSPRQGGEKLFF.

This clone came up once. CDR3 sequence: CASSLRSPDTEAFF. CDR3 DNA sequence: TGTGCCAGCAGTTTAAGGAGTCCGGACACTGAAGCTTTCTTT. This chain uses TRBV28 with TRBJ1-1; no clear D. From germline, CDR1 is MDHEN and CDR2 SYDVKM. This CDR3 region has 14 residues. V was pared by 2 bases and J by 3 bases, with 10 bases between.

The gene calls are TRBV5-1 and TRBJ2-1, with 14 nucleotides matching TRBD2. CDR3 length: 17 residues. CDR1 SGHRS and CDR2 YFSETQ come from the germline V gene. The junction had 3 bases not matched to a gene; V was cut back by 4 bases and J by 0 bases. Here the CDR3 reads CASSLGLAGGSYNEQFF. As DNA, the CDR3 is TGCGCCAGCAGCCTTGGACTAGCGGGAGGCTCCTACAATGAGCAGTTCTTC.

The V gene is TRBV7-9, the J gene TRBJ1-2, with a tentative D call TRBD1 (6 bases). The CDR3 totals 16 residues. The germline gives CDR1 SEHNR, CDR2 FQNEAQ (reference sequence). V lost 4 bases, J lost 6 bases, and 21 bases lay in between. CDR3 loop: CASSSPPDSLHHGYTF. The DNA for the CDR3 is TGTGCCAGCAGCTCCCCCCCGGACAGCCTTCACCATGGCTACACCTTC. Full variable domain (rest looked up from reference TRBV7-9 and TRBJ1-2): DTGVSQNPRHKITKRGQNVTFRCDPISEHNRLYWYRQTLGQGPEFLTYFQNEAQLEKSRLLSDRFSAERPKGSFSTLEIQRTEQGDSAMYLCASSSPPDSLHHGYTFGSGTRLTVV.

On this clone itself: Other nucleotide sequences in the sample specify the same CDR3. This chain uses TRBV5-1 with TRBJ2-7, with 8 positions matching TRBD1. The V gene's germline CDR1 is SGHRS and CDR2 YFSETQ. The CDR3 has 13 residues. J was trimmed by 2 bases and V by 4 bases; bases with no gene match: 2. CDR3 coding DNA: TGCGCCAGCAGCCTGACAGGGGCCTACGAGCAGTACTTC. Residues: CASSLTGAYEQYF.

This chain joins TRBV12-2 and TRBJ1-5; the DNA was not compared with TRBD1, the D call given in the table. TRBV12-2 is described as a pseudogene. This CDR3 contains 18 residues. This CDR3 reads CASRLERHPRQGDQPQHF. CDR3 bases: TGTGCAAGTCGCTTAGAGCGCCACCCCAGACAGGGAGATCAGCCCCAGCATTTT.

The chain couples TRBV19 to TRBJ2-2; the D gene is possibly TRBD2 (5 bases). CDR1 is LNHDA and CDR2 is SQIVND in the germline V gene (reference sequence). This CDR3 comprises 14 residues. V was clipped by 5 bases and J by 7 bases, with 14 bases between them. The CDR3 DNA follows: TGTGCCAGTAGTCTAAAGGACGCGGGCGGGGAGCTGTTTTTT. Its protein product is CASSLKDAGGELFF. Full variable domain (rest looked up from reference TRBV19 and TRBJ2-2): DGGITQSPKYLFRKEGQNVTLSCEQNLNHDAMYWYRQDPGQGLRLIYYSQIVNDFQKGDIAEGYSVSREKKESFPLTVTSAQKNPTAFYLCASSLKDAGGELFFGEGSRLTVL.

CDR3 amino acids: CATSDFERGGPGELFF. As DNA, the CDR3 is TGTGCCACCAGTGATTTTGAAAGGGGCGGTCCCGGGGAGCTGTTTTTT. The J gene is TRBJ2-2, the V gene TRBV24-1; TRBD1 might be the D (5 bases). With 1 base removed from V and 6 bases from J, the gap between germline ends came to 14 bases. The CDR3 contains 16 residues. CDR1 and CDR2 from the germline V gene are KGHDR and SFDVKD.

The chain carries TRBV24-1 and TRBJ2-2; 14 bases fit TRBD2. The junction had 1 base not matched to a gene; V was cut back by 10 bases and J by 4 bases. This CDR3 is 14 amino acids long. Germline CDR1 KGHDR, CDR2 SFDVKD. The CDR3: CATGLAGATGELFF. The CDR3 DNA is TGTGCCACGGGACTAGCGGGAGCCACCGGGGAGCTGTTTTTT.